A few counts support the clone carrying this T cell receptor (beta chain). Its antigen is not identified. This sample stems from a study of shared clonotypes between healthy human individuals. The CDR3 loop spans 13 amino acids. The germline V gene has CDR1 GTSNPN and CDR2 SVGIG (reference sequence). V was pared by 8 bases and J by 2 bases, with 13 bases between. On ten immunoSEQ deep assay plates, unsorted PBMC DNA was sequenced. Sequencing used immunoSEQ multiplex PCR; TCRdb keeps in-frame clones, though not all of them. The table has about 480,000 clones, 79% seen once. Overall study findings and caveats: Clonotype sharing among donors, it was expected, would be affected by sequencing depth.

The donor cohort consisted entirely of Caucasian adults residing in Nashville, Tennessee. The specimen was PBMCs. This clonotype was obtained from a woman aged 40 to 50 in good health. Some clones in this sample may be carry-over from other donors' samples. The J gene is TRBJ2-1, the V gene TRBV30; the D call may be TRBD1 or TRBD2 (6 bases each). The CDR3 DNA reads as TGTGCCCGCTCTAGGGGGGCCTACAATGAGCAGTTCTTC. Translating it yields CARSRGAYNEQFF.